The 8 T cell receptor beta chains below were found in one sample sequenced in a study of T cell responses to AZD1222 COVID-19 vaccine. The assay was immunoSEQ multiplex PCR, and TCRdb's table has in-frame clones only and misses some. This repertoire shows more than 80,000 clones, around 91% found once; its top ten account for 6.5% to 10%. This specimen consisted of peripheral blood, obtained 28 days after the second AZD1222 dose. The receptors shown here come from an adult who received the AZD1222 COVID-19 vaccine.

The chain carries TRBV5-8 and TRBJ2-2; no firm D call. The germline V gene has CDR1 SGHTS and CDR2 YDEGEE. The V end was cut by 0 bases, the J end by 4 bases, with 7 bases between. The CDR3 is made up of 14 amino acids. This CDR3 reads CASSLARFTGELFF. The CDR3 region has the DNA TGTGCCAGCAGCTTGGCTCGTTTCACCGGGGAGCTGTTTTTT.

The CDR3 here is CASITDRPDTQYF. DNA for the CDR3: TGTGCCAGCATCACGGACAGACCAGATACGCAGTATTTT. The J gene is TRBJ2-3, the V gene TRBV6-5, with D perhaps matching TRBD1 (6 bases). This CDR3 contains 13 residues. The germline CDR1 and CDR2 sequences are MNHEY and SVGAGI. Trimming took 7 bases from V and 4 from J, leaving 12 bases between them.

The chain is built from TRBV10-3 and TRBJ2-5, with 11 bases that match TRBD2. Germline CDR1 and CDR2: ENHRY and SYGVKD. The CDR3 is 19 residues long. V was pared by 6 bases and J by 5 bases, with 20 bases of the junction left unmatched. The CDR3 region is CAISRATIGPTSGGETQYF. The CDR3 DNA reads as TGTGCCATCAGCCGGGCGACCATTGGACCAACTAGCGGGGGTGAGACCCAGTACTTC.

This chain connects TRBV27 to TRBJ2-7; D gene uncertain. The V end lost 9 bases, the J end lost 5 bases, and 5 bases lay between the germline ends. This CDR3 spans 9 amino acids. Germline V lookup: CDR1 MNHEY, CDR2 SMNVEV (reference sequence). The CDR3 region is CARRHEQYF. CDR3 sequence (DNA): TGTGCCAGGCGGCACGAGCAGTACTTC.

V and J are TRBV6-5 and TRBJ2-5; 7 bases line up with TRBD1. The ends lost 5 bases at V and 6 bases at J; junction bases unmatched: 12. CDR1 and CDR2 from the germline V gene are MNHEY and SVGAGI. CDR3 length: 15 residues. CDR3 loop: CASSTGTARVQTQYF. DNA for the CDR3: TGTGCCAGCAGTACAGGGACAGCCCGAGTTCAGACCCAGTACTTC.

The V call is TRBV5-8, the J call TRBJ1-6; unclear D gene. The CDR3 is made up of 14 amino acids. Trimming pared 1 base from V and 7 bases from J, leaving 9 bases between. Germline CDR1 is SGHTS and CDR2 is YDEGEE. Written as DNA, the CDR3 is TGTGCCAGCAGCTTGATCCCAGAAAATTCACCCCTCCACTTT. Translating it yields CASSLIPENSPLHF.

The table lists this clone with a few counts. The V and J genes are TRBV6-4 and TRBJ2-2; D possibly corresponds to TRBD2 (6 bases). The germline CDR1 and CDR2 sequences are MRHNA and SNTAGT. This CDR3 contains 14 residues. Trimming removed 5 bases from V and 3 bases from J, with 10 bases in between. CDR3 loop: CASSPSSDTGELFF. In DNA form, the CDR3 reads TGTGCCAGCAGTCCCTCTAGCGACACCGGGGAGCTGTTTTTT.

V and J are TRBV12-3 or TRBV12-4 and TRBJ2-5; D not resolved. V was trimmed by 1 base and J by 3 bases, leaving 3 bases between them. This CDR3 is 12 amino acids long. The CDR3 DNA reads TGTGCCAGCAGTTTAGGAGAAGAGACCCAGTACTTC. Its protein is CASSLGEETQYF.